This note documents a single T cell receptor (beta chain) sequence. Libraries were prepared by immunoSEQ multiplex PCR; TCRdb keeps only in-frame clonotypes and omits some of them. Found here are about 75,000 clones, 95% to 98% of them singletons; the top ten hold around 0.31%. Germline values: CDR1 SGHAT, CDR2 FQNNGV. The CDR3 extends over 15 amino acids. The ends were cut back, 2 bases at V and 4 bases at J, with 14 bases in the middle. The data stem from a study of technical replicates of blood from several donors. The source is a human donor in good health. V is TRBV11-2 and J is TRBJ1-2; D remains unclear. Sequencing used T cells isolated from PBMCs. For the CDR3, the DNA is TGTGCCAGCAGCTTAATTTCGAACAGACGCTATGGCTACACCTTC. Protein: CASSLISNRRYGYTF.